These 11 T cell receptor beta chains share one sample of origin, sequenced in a study of beta chain features in type 1 diabetes. All of the isolated RNA was reverse transcribed, so expressed TCRB transcripts were sequenced. Libraries were prepared by immunoSEQ multiplex PCR; TCRdb keeps only in-frame clonotypes and omits some of them. Among approximately 160,000 clones listed, 50% to 70% were seen once. Their recognized antigens are unknown. Overall study findings and caveats: Among all four CD4+ subsets, Type 1 diabetes patients had TCRB CDR3s that were moderately but significantly shorter.

Source material: naive CD4+ T cells from blood. The receptors were sampled from a man aged 25-45 years with type 1 diabetes.

In its sample, this clone was seen once. The chain carries TRBV18 and TRBJ1-1; D gene unclear. V was clipped by 3 bases and J by 6 bases, with 11 bases between them. Germline CDR1 is KGHSH and CDR2 is LQKENI. CDR3 length: 13 amino acids. The DNA for the CDR3 is TGTGCCAGCTCACCCCTGGAAGTTGCTGAAGCTTTCTTT. Translating it yields CASSPLEVAEAFF.

This chain joins TRBV18 and TRBJ2-7; 8 nucleotides agree with TRBD1. CDR3 length: 13 residues. CDR1 is KGHSH and CDR2 is LQKENI in the germline V gene. The J segment lost 3 bases and the V segment lost 5 bases, leaving 3 bases of the junction unmatched. The DNA of the CDR3 is TGTGCCAGCTCATTCGACAGGGGCTACGAGCAGTACTTC. Translation: CASSFDRGYEQYF.

The chain uses TRBV7-2 and TRBJ2-3, with 7 positions matching TRBD1. There are 14 residues in the CDR3. The germline CDR1 and CDR2 sequences are SGHTA and FQGNSA. J lost 1 base, V lost 5 bases, and 3 bases had no gene match. The CDR3 DNA sequence: TGTGCCAGCAGCAGACAGGGAGGCACAGATACGCAGTATTTT. This codes for CASSRQGGTDTQYF.

This clone was observed once. The chain joins TRBV15 to TRBJ2-7; D may be TRBD1 (5 bases). The CDR3 extends over 15 amino acids. The germline V gene has CDR1 LNHNV and CDR2 YYDKDF (reference sequence). Trimming took 0 bases from V and 0 from J, leaving 9 bases between them. The CDR3 protein is CATSRDRGSSYEQYF. Here the CDR3 DNA reads TGTGCCACCAGCAGAGATAGGGGCAGCTCCTACGAGCAGTACTTC.

The rearrangement uses TRBV4-3 and TRBJ2-7; D unresolved. V lost 4 bases and J lost 1, with 11 bases in between. CDR3 length equals 14 residues. CDR1 is LGHNA and CDR2 is YSLEER in the germline V gene. CDR3 nucleotide sequence: TGCGCCAGCAGCCTTGGAAAGGGATCCTACGAGCAGTACTTC. Amino acid sequence: CASSLGKGSYEQYF.

A few counts support this clone. The V and J genes are TRBV25-1 and TRBJ1-1; possible D gene TRBD1, 6 bases. V was cut by 8 bases and J by 0 bases, with 13 bases left in between. Germline CDR1 reads MGHDK; CDR2 reads SYGVNS. The CDR3 is 14 residues long. As DNA, the CDR3 is TGTGCCAGCCGTGCAGGGGTCGTGAACACTGAAGCTTTCTTT. Protein product: CASRAGVVNTEAFF.

This rearrangement joins TRBV28 to TRBJ2-1, with D unresolved. The CDR3 spans 13 residues. Germline CDR1 and CDR2: MDHEN and SYDVKM. V was clipped by 1 base and J by 5 bases, with 6 bases between them. CDR3 nucleotides: TGTGCCAGCAGTTTATCCCACGACAATGAGCAGTTCTTC. This sequence encodes CASSLSHDNEQFF.

The genes are TRBV7-2 and TRBJ1-2; D gene uncertain. The CDR3 totals 13 residues. Germline V gene lookup returns CDR1 SGHTA and CDR2 FQGNSA. Trimming took 0 bases from V and 4 from J, leaving 6 bases between them. CDR3 in DNA: TGTGCCAGCAGCTTAGCTGAGGGCTATGGCTACACCTTC. Its translation: CASSLAEGYGYTF. Full variable domain (rest looked up from reference TRBV7-2 and TRBJ1-2): GAGVSQSPSNKVTEKGKDVELRCDPISGHTALYWYRQSLGQGLEFLIYFQGNSAPDKSGLPSDRFSAERTGGSVSTLTIQRTQQEDSAVYLCASSLAEGYGYTFGSGTRLTVV.

A few counts support this clone. V is TRBV30 and J is TRBJ2-1; tentatively, D is TRBD1 (6 bases). The CDR3 spans 15 residues. The ends were cut back, 0 bases at V and 3 bases at J, with 12 bases in the middle. Germline CDR1 reads GTSNPN; CDR2 reads SVGIG (reference sequence). The CDR3 nucleotides are TGTGCCTGGAGTGTATGGACAGCAGACTACAATGAGCAGTTCTTC. Amino acid sequence: CAWSVWTADYNEQFF.

The chain couples TRBV29-1 to TRBJ2-2; D gene uncertain. V was pared by 4 bases and J by 7 bases, with 7 bases between. CDR1 and CDR2 from the germline V gene are SQVTM and ANQGSEA. CDR3 length: 11 residues. CDR3 in DNA: TGCAGCGTTGGACCTATCGGGGAGCTGTTTTTT. It translates to CSVGPIGELFF.

Comments on this clone: The same CDR3 arises from other DNA sequences in this sample as well. The CDR3 here is CASSVGGSGANVLTF. Here the CDR3 DNA reads TGTGCCAGCAGCGTAGGTGGTTCTGGGGCCAACGTCCTGACTTTC. The chain uses TRBV9 and TRBJ2-6; no definite D call. CDR3 length: 15 residues. Trimming pared 0 bases from V and 1 base from J, leaving 5 bases between. Germline CDR1 is SGDLS and CDR2 is YYNGEE.